Sequencing of this TCR beta chain was carried out in a study of cytomegalovirus exposure and HLA in healthy donors (dated by TCRdb to 2016 to 2017). With regard to the full study: In an earlier analysis of under 750 of the donors, 276 Gb of sequence data and 100 million or so unique TCR beta sequences from about 179 million T cells were reported. Along with the roughly 610-subject first cohort, a separate validation cohort of around 110 different subjects was used. On average, around 230,000 unique TCR beta nucleotide sequences were sequenced per donor among a few hundred genotyped donors of the cohort, with about 19% of those sequences being non-productive. Donor age, sex, ethnicity and CMV serostatus were compiled alongside the repertoire data. The T cell repertoires of 666 subjects were profiled by immunosequencing and related to cytomegalovirus serostatus. A later analysis re-analyzed previously published TCR beta repertoires from roughly 690 donors and added high-resolution HLA genotyping to study TCR occurrence patterns. The study was designed to test whether signatures of past pathogen exposure could be identified by cataloging public T cell receptors. Genome-wide SNP genotypes for about 60% of the roughly 670 donors were used in a later genetic analysis, which treated that subset as a discovery cohort. To decide whether each TCR beta V gene segment behaved as functional or pseudogenic, an earlier analysis of nearly 600 of the donors relied on high-throughput TCR beta sequencing. An early release covering roughly 640 HLA-typed donors comprised about 300 gigabases of sequencing data and about 90 million unique TCR sequences. Among the approximately 400 genotyped donors, approximately 76% belonged to the genetic ancestry cluster associated with self-reported Caucasian donors. To predict cytomegalovirus infection status, the study brought together high-throughput TCR immunosequencing, statistical association of individual TCRs with disease status, and machine learning. HLA typing covered class I and class II loci at four-digit resolution. Rather than drawing on any new phenotypic data, the later analysis identified candidate immune exposures from TCR beta sequences and the way those sequences occurred across donors. Several DR-DQ haplotypes were treated as single units for association and clustering because of strong linkage in the cohort. All discovery cohort repertoires had been generated on a single sequencing platform. The number of typed donors differed by locus: about 620-640 for A, B, C, DRB1 and DQB1; 522 for DQA1; fewer than 610 for DPA1; and around 450 for DPB1. Broader findings and caveats from the paper: According to a later analysis, most CMV-associated TCR beta chains appeared to be HLA-restricted, and the HLA associations seemed to be driven largely by CMV exposure. In both the original and validation cohorts, the classifier was reported to diagnose cytomegalovirus status with high specificity and sensitivity. According to a later analysis, parvovirus B19, influenza, CMV and Epstein-Barr virus appeared linked to several top co-occurrence clusters. Broadly in line with IMGT annotations, most TCR beta V segments showed up in productive rearrangements about 90% or about 30% of the time in an earlier analysis of around 550 of the donors. In a later genetic analysis, a missense DCLRE1C variant was associated with V-gene and J-gene trimming of TCR beta chains, and the association was replicated in an independent cohort. Linkage disequilibrium might explain the correlated functional status among segregating V segments, but an unknown experimental factor could not be ruled out. In this cohort, only TCR beta chains were sequenced, and detectable features were limited by the absence of alpha or paired-chain data. In a later genetic analysis, fewer N-insertions in productive TCRs were reported among donors in an Asian-associated ancestry cluster than the roughly 640-donor mean. Because some donors lacked HLA typing at each locus, the association tests relied only on the typed subset. In a later analysis, some 18,000 TCR beta sequences were associated with specific HLA alleles at a false discovery rate of 0.05. The authors suggested that the approach could potentially be extended to other disease states and immunological phenotypes. A further reported finding was that TCR beta sequences accurately predicted the HLA-A and HLA-B alleles for most subjects in the first cohort. Because counts were too low, 15 or so rarely observed V segments, including chromosome 9 orphons, were excluded from the earlier analysis of around 590 of the donors. Most TCR sequences were observed very rarely across donors, whereas some public TCRs were present in many individuals. In vitro tests confirmed that a few of the cytomegalovirus-associated TCR beta chains recognize cytomegalovirus antigens. For the cohort, immune exposure information was limited to CMV serostatus. In the study, approximately 160 TCR beta chains were listed as associated with cytomegalovirus. A later analysis found that TCR association rates varied across HLA loci, with DRB1 alleles showing the most associated TCRs and HLA-C alleles the fewest. Sequencing depth was assumed to be roughly uniform across donors in the presence/absence analyses, though that assumption may not hold. In a later analysis, HLA-associated TCR beta chains showed more clonal expansion and lower generation probabilities than non-associated chains that were equally common. A cluster of highly shared sequence variants was judged likely to represent a technical artifact of the sequencing pipeline. When HLA alleles, especially DR and DQ, strongly co-occurred, attributing TCR associations to individual alleles was difficult.

Libraries were made using the immunoSEQ multiplex PCR assay. A mixture of 60 forward primers for TCR Vbeta segments and 13 reverse primers for TCR Jbeta segments was used in the multiplex PCR. Amplification of the CDR3 region of rearranged TCR beta genes was performed with a multiplex PCR assay on genomic DNA. Amplified TCR beta libraries were sequenced as 87-base-pair reads on the Illumina HiSeq System. Processing in the source paper ran as follows. In a later analysis, some 80 million unique TCR beta chains were counted across the 690 or so repertoires, and about 10 million of these chains were shared by at least two donors. Raw reads were error-corrected and collapsed into unique sequences by a nearest-neighbor algorithm in which closely related sequences were merged to remove PCR and sequencing errors. CDR3 sequences were aligned to IMGT reference sequences to assign V, D and J gene segments. For a sequence to be retained, a match of at least six nucleotides to both a V gene segment and a J gene segment was required. A rearrangement was called productive if the CDR3 had no stop codons and remained in frame with V and J, and every other rearrangement was called non-productive. Following IMGT convention, CDR3 was defined as the stretch from the second conserved V-encoded cysteine to the conserved J-encoded phenylalanine. In an earlier analysis of roughly 610 of the donors, sequences lacking an unambiguous match to a single V gene segment were excluded. An earlier analysis of 587 of the donors called V segments functional above 56.7% productive rearrangements and segregating when the between-donor standard deviation exceeded 5%. A statistical classification framework was built for diagnosing cytomegalovirus status from the catalog of TCR beta chain sequences. A later analysis assigned V and J genes by comparing TCR nucleotide sequences with IMGT/GENE-DB human TR gene sequences. The TCRdist pipeline was used in a later analysis to assign CDR3 sequences and most-parsimonious VDJ recombination scenarios. In a later analysis, each TCR beta chain was defined by its CDR3 amino acid sequence together with its V-gene family, and reads without a unique V-gene family were excluded. As a way to deal with suspected cross-contamination and a sequencing artifact, a later analysis dropped 450 to 600 nucleotide sequences that were highly shared and had low generation probability. A later analysis calculated a clonal expansion index for each public chain from normalized within-repertoire ranks of inferred template counts. Generation probabilities in a later analysis came from a VDJ recombination model fitted to out-of-frame rearrangements, and those results were checked against IGoR. A later analysis scored TCR-TCR, TCR-HLA and TCR-CMV co-occurrence with hypergeometric tests, applying a repertoire-size bias correction to TCR pairs. A later analysis estimated false discovery rates by permuting HLA or CMV assignments 20 times. In a later analysis, co-occurring TCRs were grouped using DBSCAN, and TCRdist sequence similarity was added for clustering within HLA-allele-positive subsets. For co-occurrence clustering, repertoires with fewer than 30,000 or more than 120,000 public chains were excluded, along with several repertoires with anomalous nucleotide sharing. Entries here come from immuneACCESS through TCRdb and include only in-frame sequences with V and J called. Some clones fail to appear in such tables; in the studies checked, an unresolved V gene covers under half of the shortfall, and the cause of the remainder is unknown. D and trimming come from the DNA, and the V and J calls and clone size come from that table. This sample has 160,000 or so clones in its table, and around 88% of those were observed once. The ten largest clones take up approximately 2% of the sample.

About this clone itself: What this receptor recognizes is not known. There are no base qualities to consult, and no much larger clone falls within one base.

In total, 500 to 700 healthy bone marrow donors made up the cohort. At the time of sampling, every cohort member was nominally healthy, though immune exposures that went unrecorded were likely present. The donor tested CMV seronegative, placing the donor among the 352 seronegative members of the cohort. A peripheral blood sample was collected from each donor, and TCR beta sequencing was performed on peripheral blood mononuclear cells. Genomic DNA was extracted from the blood cell samples with the Qiagen DNeasy Blood Extraction Kit. This TCR was sampled from a woman aged 18 to 35 in good health and CMV-seronegative. Sequencing was performed on PBMCs.

The CDR3 protein is CASSRYARSRPTGLEAFF. The nucleotides read TGTGCCAGCAGCCGCTATGCCAGAAGCCGCCCGACAGGGCTTGAAGCTTTCTTT. The sequence links TRBV7-9 to TRBJ1-1; TRBD1 lines up with 7 middle nucleotides. Per the germline V gene (reference sequence), SEHNR is the CDR1 and FQNEAQ is the CDR2. Here V drops 5 bases and J drops 7 bases, and the junction holds 22 bases not matched to any gene. Including the terminal cysteine and phenylalanine, the CDR3 comprises 18 residues. Kept here is only the CDR3 DNA, which spans 54 bases and is read in frame from base 1. Where the CDR3 stops, the reference TRBV7-9 and TRBJ1-1 genes take over; the full variable domain is DTGVSQNPRHKITKRGQNVTFRCDPISEHNRLYWYRQTLGQGPEFLTYFQNEAQLEKSRLLSDRFSAERPKGSFSTLEIQRTEQGDSAMYLCASSRYARSRPTGLEAFFGQGTRLTVV.